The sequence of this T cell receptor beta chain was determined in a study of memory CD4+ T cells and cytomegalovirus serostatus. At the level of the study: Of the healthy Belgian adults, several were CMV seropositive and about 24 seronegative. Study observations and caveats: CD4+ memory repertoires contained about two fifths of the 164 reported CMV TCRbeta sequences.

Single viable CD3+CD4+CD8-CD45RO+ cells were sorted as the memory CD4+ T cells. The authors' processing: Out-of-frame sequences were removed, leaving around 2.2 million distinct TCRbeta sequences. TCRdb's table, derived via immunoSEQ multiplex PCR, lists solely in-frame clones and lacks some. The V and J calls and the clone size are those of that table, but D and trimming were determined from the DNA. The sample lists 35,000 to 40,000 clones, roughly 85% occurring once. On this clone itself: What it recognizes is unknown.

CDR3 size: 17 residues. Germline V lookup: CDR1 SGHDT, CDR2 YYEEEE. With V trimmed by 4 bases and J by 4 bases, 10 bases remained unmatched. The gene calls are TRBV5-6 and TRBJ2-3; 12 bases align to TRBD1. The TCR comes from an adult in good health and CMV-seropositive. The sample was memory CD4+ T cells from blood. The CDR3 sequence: CASSHSPGQGAADTQYF. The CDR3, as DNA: TGTGCCAGCAGCCATTCCCCGGGACAGGGGGCCGCAGATACGCAGTATTTT.